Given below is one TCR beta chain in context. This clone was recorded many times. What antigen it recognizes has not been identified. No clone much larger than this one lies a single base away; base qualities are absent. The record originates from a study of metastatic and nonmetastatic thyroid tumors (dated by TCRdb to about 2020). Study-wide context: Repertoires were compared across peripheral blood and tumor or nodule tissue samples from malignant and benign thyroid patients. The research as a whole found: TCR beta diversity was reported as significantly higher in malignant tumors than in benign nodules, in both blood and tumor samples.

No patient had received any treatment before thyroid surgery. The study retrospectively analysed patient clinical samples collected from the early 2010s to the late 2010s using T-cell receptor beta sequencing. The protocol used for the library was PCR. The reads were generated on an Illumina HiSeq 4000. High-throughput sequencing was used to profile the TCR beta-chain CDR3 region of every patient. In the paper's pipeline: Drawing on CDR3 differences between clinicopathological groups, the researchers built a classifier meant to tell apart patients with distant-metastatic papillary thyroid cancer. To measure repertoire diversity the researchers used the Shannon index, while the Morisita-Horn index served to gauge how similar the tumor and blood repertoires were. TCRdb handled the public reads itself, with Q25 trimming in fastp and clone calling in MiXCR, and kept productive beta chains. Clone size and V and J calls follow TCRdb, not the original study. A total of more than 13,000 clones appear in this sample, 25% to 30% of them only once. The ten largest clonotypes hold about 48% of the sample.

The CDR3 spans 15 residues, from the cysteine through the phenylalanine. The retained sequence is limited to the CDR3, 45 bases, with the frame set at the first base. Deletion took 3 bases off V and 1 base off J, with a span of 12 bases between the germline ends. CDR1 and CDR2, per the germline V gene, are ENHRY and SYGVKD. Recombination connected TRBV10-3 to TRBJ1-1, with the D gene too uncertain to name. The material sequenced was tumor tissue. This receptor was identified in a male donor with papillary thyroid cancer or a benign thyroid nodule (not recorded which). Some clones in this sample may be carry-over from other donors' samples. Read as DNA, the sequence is TGTGCCATCAGTGATTTTACGACCGCGAACACTGAAGCTTTCTTT. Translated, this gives CAISDFTTANTEAFF.